These T cell receptor beta chains were read from a single sample in a study of OX40 agonist ivuxolimab in advanced cancers. Method: immunoSEQ multiplex PCR; TCRdb's copy keeps in-frame clones and lacks some. The profile shows over 50,000 clones, 80% to 95% of them singletons. The input for sequencing was CD4+ or CD8+ T cells sorted from blood, taken in a trial of the OX40 agonist ivuxolimab. The source of these receptors is an adult with an advanced solid tumor such as melanoma, head and neck, liver or kidney cancer. Each CDR3 is given with its conserved first and last residue. Each record gives: D gene, clone size, V gene, J gene, CDR3 DNA, CDR3 protein. D genes are given only for firm matches. Only part of the rows carry a size: once, few, many, or a class if the clone is expanded.

NA	NA	TRBV2	TRBJ2-1	TGTGCCAGCAGTGATCGGGAAAAGACTCAAATAGCCTACAATGAGCAGTTCTTC	CASSDREKTQIAYNEQFF
NA	NA	TRBV9	TRBJ2-3	TGTGCCAGCAGCGTAGGCTCGAATACGCAGTATTTT	CASSVGSNTQYF
NA	once	TRBV30	TRBJ1-5	TGTGCCTGGAGTCCCCGGGAGGGGGAACAGCCCCAGCATTTT	CAWSPREGEQPQHF
NA	once	TRBV11-3	TRBJ2-3	TGTGCCAGCAGCTTAGATCGCTTAGTATGGACAGATACGCAGTATTTT	CASSLDRLVWTDTQYF
NA	NA	TRBV27	TRBJ1-2	TGTGCCAGCAGTTTCGGGTTCGGCTATGGCTACACCTTC	CASSFGFGYGYTF
NA	NA	TRBV28	TRBJ1-3	TGTGCCAGCAGAGACATGGCGTTCTCTGGAAACACCATATATTTT	CASRDMAFSGNTIYF
NA	NA	TRBV4-3	TRBJ1-3	TGCGCCAGCAGCCAAGATGTGCGGGGGAACACCATATATTTT	CASSQDVRGNTIYF
NA	NA	TRBV28	TRBJ1-1	TGTGCCAGCGGACCGAGGAACACTGAAGCTTTCTTT	CASGPRNTEAFF
NA	NA	TRBV19	TRBJ2-6	TGTGCCAGTAGTATAGGTAAAGGTAAGGCCAACGTCCTGACTTTC	CASSIGKGKANVLTF
NA	NA	TRBV5-1	TRBJ2-1	TGCGCCAGCAGCCCCGAAGGGGCGCTTCTCAGTTACAATGAGCAGTTCTTC	CASSPEGALLSYNEQFF
TRBD1	NA	TRBV7-6	TRBJ2-7	TGTGCCAGCAGCTTAGAAGGACAGGGGGCCCCTCCCGAGCAGTACTTC	CASSLEGQGAPPEQYF
NA	NA	TRBV30	TRBJ2-3	TGTGCCTGGACGGTTGCAGATACGCAGTATTTT	CAWTVADTQYF
NA	NA	TRBV6-5	TRBJ1-5	TGTGCCAGCAGTCATCAGGGCGGCAATCAGCCCCAGCATTTT	CASSHQGGNQPQHF
TRBD2	NA	TRBV5-5	TRBJ2-1	TGTGCCAGCAGCTTACCACTAGCGGGACCCTACAATGAGCAGTTCTTC	CASSLPLAGPYNEQFF
NA	NA	TRBV5-1	TRBJ2-1	TGCGCCAGCAGCTTGGGGGGTTACAATGAGCAGTTCTTC	CASSLGGYNEQFF
NA	NA	TRBV6-5	TRBJ2-3	TGTGCCAGCAGTTATTATGGCACAGATACGCAGTATTTT	CASSYYGTDTQYF
TRBD1	NA	TRBV2	TRBJ1-1	TGTGCCAGCAGTGTGGGACAGGGGGTCACTGAAGCTTTCTTT	CASSVGQGVTEAFF
NA	NA	TRBV27	TRBJ1-5	TGTGCCAGCAGTTTAGGCAGGACGGGTCAGCCCCAGCATTTT	CASSLGRTGQPQHF
NA	medium-sized	TRBV13	TRBJ1-1	TGTGCCAGCACCCGTAACAGGGTCCGGAACACTGAAGCTTTCTTT	CASTRNRVRNTEAFF
NA	NA	TRBV5-1	TRBJ2-7	TGCGCCAGCAGCTTGGGACGTGGGCCCCAGCACTTC	CASSLGRGPQHF
NA	NA	TRBV7-9	TRBJ2-1	TGTGCCAGCAGCTTAGGGGATTCACGTTTCTACAATGAGCAGTTCTTC	CASSLGDSRFYNEQFF
NA	NA	TRBV4-1	TRBJ2-1	TGCGCCAGCAGCCAAACAGGGCCCGGCTCCTACAATGAGCAGTTCTTC	CASSQTGPGSYNEQFF
NA	NA	TRBV28	TRBJ2-3	TGTGCCAGCAGCTTCAATATCGAACTTTCCACAGATACGCAGTATTTT	CASSFNIELSTDTQYF
NA	NA	TRBV27	TRBJ1-5	TGTGCCAGCAGTTTAGGTCGACGGTCGCCCCAGCATTTT	CASSLGRRSPQHF
NA	NA	TRBV2	TRBJ1-1	TGTGCCAGCAGGACACCGGGACCAAAGGACACTGAAGCTTTCTTT	CASRTPGPKDTEAFF
NA	once	TRBV28	TRBJ1-6	TGTGCCAGCAGGCGTCCTGACTGGGCAGCCGCTTCACCCCTCCACTTT	CASRRPDWAAASPLHF
TRBD1	NA	TRBV27	TRBJ1-2	TGTGCCAGCAGTTTATCTCAAGGGACAGGCCCGTATGGCTACACCTTC	CASSLSQGTGPYGYTF
NA	NA	TRBV30	TRBJ1-5	TGTGCCTGGAGTCAGGGCTATGATCAGCCCCAGCATTTT	CAWSQGYDQPQHF
NA	NA	TRBV19	TRBJ1-5	TGTGCCAGTAGACCGGGACACTTTAGCAATCAGCCCCAGCATTTT	CASRPGHFSNQPQHF